One and the same sample provided the 29 T cell receptor beta chains below, sequenced in a study of blood T cells in healthy people across ages. Combining a sample-barcoded 5' primer with a J-beta primer mix, a second PCR ran for about 7 to 11 cycles. TCRdb recomputed calls from the 5' RACE reads with MiXCR, one row per CDR3 protein. This table has roughly 1,500,000 distinct CDR3 sequences, roughly 30% appearing once. The sequenced sample was blood. Every receptor here comes from a woman in her thirties in good health.

This clonotype was observed a few times. This sequence joins TRBV30 and TRBJ2-7, with D perhaps matching TRBD1 or TRBD2 (5 bases each). The CDR3 contains 13 residues. V lost 1 base to trimming and J lost 2 bases, with 9 bases between them. Looked up from germline, CDR1 is GTSNPN and CDR2 is SVGIG (reference sequence). The chain's CDR3 is CAWSGGPAYEQYF. The DNA of the CDR3 is TGTGCCTGGAGTGGGGGACCCGCCTACGAGCAGTACTTC.

The genes are TRBV29-1 and TRBJ1-1; D is possibly TRBD1 (6 bases). Between the trimmed V and J ends, which lost 3 bases and 0 bases, there was a span of 8 bases. This CDR3 has 13 residues. Germline V lookup: CDR1 SQVTM, CDR2 ANQGSEA. CDR3 DNA: TGCAGCGTTGACGACAGGATGAACACTGAAGCTTTCTTT. This gives the protein CSVDDRMNTEAFF.

Of note for this clonotype: One junction end disagrees with the germline gene, perhaps due to a read error. This chain links TRBV30 with TRBJ1-5; D is unclear. The germline CDR1 and CDR2 sequences are GTSNPN and SVGIG (reference sequence). This CDR3 region has 13 residues. As DNA, the CDR3 is TGTGCCAGGAGTGCCTCACTCGATCAGCCCCAGCATTTT. Translation: CARSASLDQPQHF.

This clonotype was observed a handful of times. The chain employs TRBV5-6 and TRBJ2-7; no reliable D call. The CDR3 contains 15 residues. Trimming took 3 bases from V and 1 from J, leaving 14 bases between them. CDR1 SGHDT and CDR2 YYEEEE come from the germline V gene. The CDR3: CASSSVLARSYEQYF. In DNA, the CDR3 is TGTGCCAGCAGCTCCGTTTTGGCCAGATCCTACGAGCAGTACTTC. Supplemented by reference TRBV5-6 and TRBJ2-7, the full variable domain reads DAGVTQSPTHLIKTRGQQVTLRCSPKSGHDTVSWYQQALGQGPQFIFQYYEEEERQRGNFPDRFSGHQFPNYSSELNVNALLLGDSALYLCASSSVLARSYEQYFGPGTRLTVT.

The CDR3 sequence: CASSEGLARFNEQFF. The CDR3 DNA follows: TGTGCCAGCTCTGAGGGACTAGCGAGGTTCAATGAGCAGTTCTTC. V usage is TRBV7-8 and J usage is TRBJ2-1, with TRBD2 matching 10 bases. In germline, CDR1 is SGHVS, CDR2 FQNEAQ. There are 15 residues in the CDR3. The ends lost 8 bases at V and 6 bases at J; junction bases unmatched: 10.

This clonotype was detected only a few times. V gene TRBV10-3 combines with J gene TRBJ2-7, with TRBD2 matching over 8 bases. This CDR3 spans 13 amino acids. The germline gives CDR1 ENHRY, CDR2 SYGVKD. Losses at the gene ends were 2 bases for V and 9 bases for J; bases not matched to a gene: 6. CDR3 amino acids: CAISEGLAAGQYF. For the CDR3, the DNA is TGTGCCATCAGTGAGGGACTAGCTGCGGGGCAGTACTTC.

The genes are TRBV6-2 or TRBV6-3 and TRBJ2-1; D unresolved. This CDR3 region has 12 residues. V shed 6 bases and J shed 10 bases, with 13 bases lying between them. Germline assignment: CDR1 MNHEY and CDR2 SVGEGT. The CDR3 DNA follows: TGTGCCAGCAGCCTATTTTCGGCAGAGCAGTTCTTC. Amino acid sequence: CASSLFSAEQFF.

V and J are TRBV21-1 and TRBJ2-4; the D call of TRBD1 is as the table states it, not checked on the DNA. TRBV21-1 is recorded as a pseudogene. The CDR3 sequence is 16 residues long. This CDR3 reads CASSTRGGIAKNIQYF. Here the CDR3 DNA reads TGTGCCAGCAGCACCCGAGGGGGGATAGCCAAAAACATTCAGTACTTC.

This rearrangement joins TRBV4-1 to TRBJ2-1, with D hard to call. The length of the CDR3 is 13 residues. V was pared by 4 bases and J by 10 bases, with 14 bases between. Germline loops: CDR1 MGHRA, CDR2 YSYEKL. CDR3 in amino acids: CASSRTGLGEQFF. In DNA form, the CDR3 reads TGCGCCAGCAGCCGAACGGGCCTCGGGGAGCAGTTCTTC.

This clonotype was counted between two and nine times. V gene TRBV25-1 combines with J gene TRBJ1-5; 9 positions agree with TRBD1. After removal of 5 bases from V and 10 bases from J, the junction contained 9 bases not matched to a gene. Germline CDR1 is MGHDK and CDR2 is SYGVNS. The length of the CDR3 is 14 residues. The CDR3 is CASSTGGAGFPQHF. DNA for the CDR3: TGTGCCAGCAGTACAGGGGGCGCAGGTTTCCCCCAGCATTTT.

V usage is TRBV5-1 and J usage is TRBJ2-7; a possible D gene is TRBD2 (8 bases). The CDR3 is 15 amino acids. V shed 5 bases and J shed 2 bases, with 17 bases lying between them. Germline V gene sequence: CDR1 SGHRS, CDR2 YFSETQ. In DNA form, the CDR3 reads TGCGCCAGCAGTATCAATAGCGGGACAGCCTACGAGCAGTACTTC. Its translation is CASSINSGTAYEQYF.

This clonotype was seen a handful of times. The rearrangement joins TRBV5-1 to TRBJ2-3, with D unclear. Trimming took off 1 base at V and 2 bases at J, with 8 bases between the two ends. The CDR3 runs to 14 residues. The germline CDR1 and CDR2 sequences are SGHRS and YFSETQ. CDR3 protein: CASSLQKTTDTQYF. The DNA for the CDR3 is TGCGCCAGCAGCTTGCAAAAGACCACAGATACGCAGTATTTT.

In regard to this clonotype: A much larger clone differs by one base, so this may be a read error. The rearrangement uses TRBV7-2 and TRBJ2-5; 9 bases fit TRBD2. The CDR3 has 16 amino acids. Germline CDR1 reads SGHTA; CDR2 reads FQGNSA. The CDR3 coding sequence is TGTGCCAGCAGCTCCGCCCGACTAGCGGATTTAGAGACCCGGTACTTC. Encoded protein: CASSSARLADLETRYF. The full variable domain, in which reference TRBV7-2 and TRBJ2-5 provide the parts outside the CDR3, is GAGVSQSPSNKVTEKGKDVELRCDPISGHTALYWYRQSLGQGLEFLIYFQGNSAPDKSGLPSDRFSAERTGGSVSTLTIQRTQQEDSAVYLCASSSARLADLETRYFGPGTRLLVL.

The rearrangement links TRBV5-6 to TRBJ2-7; D not resolved. Germline V gives CDR1 SGHDT, CDR2 YYEEEE. The length of the CDR3 is 16 residues. Trimming removed 4 bases from V and 0 bases from J, with 17 bases in between. Here the CDR3 reads CASSKQTNTHSYEQYF. CDR3 nucleotide sequence: TGTGCCAGCAGCAAGCAGACGAACACGCACTCCTACGAGCAGTACTTC.

This clonotype was seen only a few times. This chain uses TRBV6-5 with TRBJ1-1, with TRBD1 as a possible D gene (5 bases). The CDR3 loop spans 15 amino acids. Germline V lookup: CDR1 MNHEY, CDR2 SVGAGI. Trimming took 6 bases from V and 0 from J, leaving 14 bases between them. CDR3 sequence reads: CASRRLEGMNTEAFF. CDR3 DNA: TGTGCCAGCAGACGTCTCGAGGGGATGAACACTGAAGCTTTCTTT.

This clonotype was counted only a few times. CDR3 region: CATSRVLIGQTETYEQYF. In nucleotides, the CDR3 is TGTGCCACCAGCAGAGTCTTGATTGGACAGACCGAAACCTACGAGCAGTACTTC. The chain is built from TRBV15 and TRBJ2-7, with D possibly being TRBD1 (6 bases). V was clipped by 1 base and J by 2 bases, with 21 bases between them. The CDR3 spans 18 residues. Germline-derived CDR1 and CDR2 are LNHNV and YYDKDF (reference sequence).

The V call is TRBV2, the J call TRBJ1-5; D ambiguous. Deletions cut 4 bases from V and 1 base from J, with 11 bases between. Germline V gene sequence: CDR1 SNHLY, CDR2 FYNNEI. The CDR3 covers 15 residues. This CDR3 reads CASSGVTLSNQPQHF. The CDR3 coding sequence is TGTGCCAGCAGTGGGGTAACCCTAAGCAATCAGCCCCAGCATTTT.

This clonotype showed up just a few times. The chain combines TRBV20-1 with TRBJ2-5; tentatively, D is TRBD2 (6 bases). Germline CDR1 and CDR2: DFQATT and SNEGSKA (reference sequence). This CDR3 is 17 amino acids long. Deletions cut 3 bases from V and 1 base from J, with 21 bases between. CDR3 DNA: TGCAGTGCTAGCACAATTTCTGGCGGGGCTGGCCAAGAGACCCAGTACTTC. Translated: CSASTISGGAGQETQYF.

In its sample, this clonotype was seen a few times. J is TRBJ1-5 and V is TRBV20-1; 7 bases are a match to TRBD1. CDR1 and CDR2 (germline): DFQATT, SNEGSKA (reference sequence). With 0 bases clipped from V and 7 bases from J, the junction kept 9 bases outside the gene matches. This CDR3 is built from 15 residues. CDR3 loop: CSAREKTGWEQPQHF. CDR3 coding DNA: TGCAGTGCTAGAGAAAAGACAGGGTGGGAACAGCCCCAGCATTTT.

This clonotype was picked up many times. The chain carries TRBV10-3 and TRBJ2-7, with 7 bases that match TRBD1. This CDR3 region has 16 residues. CDR1 and CDR2 (germline): ENHRY, SYGVKD. Unmatched junction bases numbered 10, after V lost 2 bases and J lost 3 bases. As DNA, the CDR3 is TGTGCCATCAGTGAGGGGTTGACAGGGAAAGGCTACGAGCAGTACTTC. Amino acid sequence: CAISEGLTGKGYEQYF.

This clonotype was seen a single time. The chain recombines TRBV30 with TRBJ1-1; D is unclear. Trimming removed 0 bases at V and 0 bases at J, with 8 bases between. The CDR3 length is 14 residues. Germline V gene lookup returns CDR1 GTSNPN and CDR2 SVGIG (reference sequence). For the CDR3, the DNA is TGTGCCTGGAGTGTAGCAGTTATGAACACTGAAGCTTTCTTT. Protein product: CAWSVAVMNTEAFF.

The genes are TRBV20-1 and TRBJ1-1; D remains ambiguous. The germline V gene has CDR1 DFQATT and CDR2 SNEGSKA (reference sequence). V lost 5 bases to trimming and J lost 2 bases, with 12 bases between them. This CDR3 comprises 13 residues. CDR3 residues: CSAASSGNTEAFF. The DNA of the CDR3 is TGCAGTGCTGCAAGTTCCGGCAACACTGAAGCTTTCTTT.

The CDR3 DNA reads TGCAGTGCTATATCGGGACTAGTCGCAGATACGCAGTATTTT. This codes for CSAISGLVADTQYF. The rearrangement uses TRBV20-1 and TRBJ2-3, with TRBD2 matching 8 bases. V lost 4 bases and J lost 4; bases outside the gene matches: 7. In germline, CDR1 is DFQATT, CDR2 SNEGSKA (reference sequence). The CDR3 is made up of 14 amino acids.

The chain carries TRBV5-1 and TRBJ1-1; TRBD1 is a possible D gene (6 bases). Trimming took 1 base from V and 5 from J, leaving 15 bases between them. The CDR3 contains 15 residues. Germline CDR1 reads SGHRS; CDR2 reads YFSETQ. The DNA for the CDR3 is TGCGCCAGCAGCTTGAACCGGGGGCTGGGAACTGAAGCTTTCTTT. Translating gives CASSLNRGLGTEAFF.

The CDR3 spells CASSLIASGRPNYEQYF. CDR3 coding DNA: TGTGCCAGCAGCTTAATAGCTAGCGGGAGGCCGAACTACGAGCAGTACTTC. V usage is TRBV9 and J usage is TRBJ2-7, with TRBD2 matching 11 bases. This CDR3 contains 17 residues. The germline CDR1 and CDR2 sequences are SGDLS and YYNGEE. V was pared by 4 bases and J by 3 bases, with 12 bases of the junction left unmatched.

This clonotype showed up just a few times. V usage is TRBV25-1 and J usage is TRBJ1-6; 9 nucleotides align to TRBD1. The CDR3 has 18 amino acids. Germline CDR1 reads MGHDK; CDR2 reads SYGVNS. The V segment lost 5 bases and the J segment 5 bases; nucleotides outside the gene matches: 13. DNA of the CDR3: TGTGCCAGCAGTAGAACGACAGGGGGAATCGGGGATAATTCACCCCTCCACTTT. Protein product: CASSRTTGGIGDNSPLHF.

This clonotype was counted between two and nine times. The V call is TRBV28, the J call TRBJ1-5; D unclear. The germline CDR1 and CDR2 sequences are MDHEN and SYDVKM. This CDR3 has 13 residues. Trimming stripped 5 bases from V and 0 bases from J, with 5 bases between. The CDR3 spells CASSRYSNQPQHF. In nucleotides, the CDR3 is TGTGCCAGCAGTCGGTATAGCAATCAGCCCCAGCATTTT.

This chain connects TRBV30 to TRBJ2-1; 7 nucleotides line up with TRBD2. The CDR3 is 14 residues long. Germline CDR1 and CDR2: GTSNPN and SVGIG (reference sequence). The junction had 11 bases not matched to a gene; V was cut back by 8 bases and J by 4 bases. CDR3 nucleotide sequence: TGTGCCGGCCAATATGGGGGAGGGTACAATGAGCAGTTCTTC. Translated, it gives CAGQYGGGYNEQFF.

There are a few counts of this clonotype. The chain employs TRBV20-1 and TRBJ2-7, with 12 positions matching TRBD2. CDR3 length equals 15 residues. The V gene end was trimmed by 2 bases and the J gene end by 7 bases; junction bases not matched to a gene: 9. CDR1 is DFQATT, CDR2 SNEGSKA, per germline (reference sequence). The CDR3 DNA follows: TGCAGTGCTAGACCGTTGACTAGCGGGAGAGGGGAGCAGTACTTC. It yields the protein CSARPLTSGRGEQYF.